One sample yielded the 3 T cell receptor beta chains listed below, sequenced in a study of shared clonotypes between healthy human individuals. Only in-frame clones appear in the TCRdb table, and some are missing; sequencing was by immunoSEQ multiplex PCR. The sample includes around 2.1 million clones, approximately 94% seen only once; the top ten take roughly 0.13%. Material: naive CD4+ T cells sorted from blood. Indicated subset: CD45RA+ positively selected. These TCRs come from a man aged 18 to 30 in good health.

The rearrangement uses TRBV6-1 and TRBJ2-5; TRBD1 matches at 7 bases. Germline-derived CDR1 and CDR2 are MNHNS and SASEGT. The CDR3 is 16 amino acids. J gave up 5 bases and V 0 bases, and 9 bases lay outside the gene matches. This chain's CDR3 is CASSEALAGGRETQYF. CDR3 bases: TGTGCCAGCAGTGAAGCGCTTGCAGGGGGTCGGGAGACCCAGTACTTC.

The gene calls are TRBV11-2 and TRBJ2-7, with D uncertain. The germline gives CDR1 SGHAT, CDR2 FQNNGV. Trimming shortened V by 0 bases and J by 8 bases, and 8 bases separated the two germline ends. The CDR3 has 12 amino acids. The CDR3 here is CASSLEYGKQYF. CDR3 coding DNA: TGTGCCAGCAGCTTAGAATACGGCAAGCAGTACTTC.

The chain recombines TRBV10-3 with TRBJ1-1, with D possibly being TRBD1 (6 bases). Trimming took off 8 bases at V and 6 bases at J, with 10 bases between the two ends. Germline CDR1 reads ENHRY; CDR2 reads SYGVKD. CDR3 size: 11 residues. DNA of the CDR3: TGTGCCATCGGGGGGGGGCCTGAAGCTTTCTTT. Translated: CAIGGGPEAFF.